Below are 27 T cell receptor beta chains sequenced from a single sample in a study of neurological immune-mediated disorders. One entry per CDR3 protein, called by TCRdb with MiXCR from the 5' RACE reads. The repertoire has fewer than 65,000 distinct CDR3 sequences, about a tenth of them found once; the top ten carry over 4%. Sequenced input: PBMCs. These receptors were obtained from a man between 65 and 85 years old with HTLV-1-associated myelopathy (HAM/TSP).

This clonotype was recorded many times. This sequence joins TRBV28 and TRBJ2-7; D not resolved. The germline V and J ends were trimmed by 6 bases and 5 bases, with 17 bases remaining between them. The CDR3 is 14 amino acids. The V gene's germline CDR1 is MDHEN and CDR2 SYDVKM. The CDR3: CASSPGDLSHEQYF. DNA for the CDR3: TGTGCCAGCAGCCCCGGCGACTTATCGCACGAGCAGTACTTC.

This clonotype was found many times. This sequence joins TRBV10-3 and TRBJ2-5, with D possibly called TRBD1 or TRBD2 (5 bases each). The CDR3 extends over 14 amino acids. Trimming left V 2 bases short and J 2 bases short, with 9 bases between. Germline V lookup: CDR1 ENHRY, CDR2 SYGVKD. Here the CDR3 reads CAISEGTSQETQYF. CDR3 coding DNA: TGTGCCATCAGTGAGGGGACGTCGCAAGAGACCCAGTACTTC.

This clonotype has ten or more counts. DNA of the CDR3: TGTGCCAGCAGCTTAGCCCCCGGGGGAGAACGGGCCCACGAGCAGTACTTC. It encodes CASSLAPGGERAHEQYF. V and J are TRBV7-6 and TRBJ2-7; TRBD2 might be the D (6 bases). The CDR3 sequence is 17 residues long. V lost 0 bases to trimming and J lost 5 bases, with 20 bases between them. CDR1 is SGHVS and CDR2 is FNYEAQ in the germline V gene.

This clonotype was observed at least ten times. The J gene is TRBJ1-2, the V gene TRBV3-1; a weak D match, TRBD1 (5 bases). The CDR3 consists of 16 residues. The ends were cut back, 0 bases at V and 0 bases at J, with 11 bases in the middle. The germline CDR1 and CDR2 sequences are LGHDT and YNNKEL (reference sequence). The CDR3 DNA sequence: TGTGCCAGCAGCCAAGATTGGGGCAATACTAACTATGGCTACACCTTC. Encoded protein: CASSQDWGNTNYGYTF.

This clonotype has at least ten counts. The rearrangement uses TRBV6-6 and TRBJ2-1; a weak D match, TRBD2 (7 bases). Germline loops: CDR1 MNHNY, CDR2 SVGAGI (reference sequence). The length of the CDR3 is 16 residues. With 5 bases removed from V and 6 bases from J, the gap between germline ends came to 20 bases. CDR3 in DNA: TGTGCCAGCAGTCCGGGAAGGGGGACTACAGGCAATGAGCAGTTCTTC. Translated: CASSPGRGTTGNEQFF.

This clonotype was counted at least ten times. The chain combines TRBV29-1 with TRBJ2-6, with 8 nucleotides matching TRBD2. J lost 4 bases, V lost 5 bases, and 4 bases had no gene match. Germline loops: CDR1 SQVTM, CDR2 ANQGSEA. This CDR3 region has 14 residues. CDR3 sequence reads: CSVRGGRGANVLTF. The CDR3 nucleotides read TGCAGCGTTCGGGGGGGCAGGGGGGCCAACGTCCTGACTTTC.

Ten or more counts support this clonotype. This chain links TRBV19 with TRBJ2-3; a possible D gene is TRBD1 (6 bases). CDR3 length equals 15 residues. Trimming removed 2 bases at V and 3 bases at J, with 12 bases between. CDR1 is LNHDA and CDR2 is SQIVND in the germline V gene (reference sequence). CDR3 in amino acids: CASSISTQGTDTQYF. CDR3 sequence (DNA): TGTGCCAGTAGTATAAGTACACAGGGAACAGATACGCAGTATTTT.

There are a few counts of this clonotype. The chain recombines TRBV29-1 with TRBJ1-5, with D unresolved. Per the germline V gene, CDR1 is SQVTM and CDR2 is ANQGSEA. This CDR3 comprises 13 residues. V shed 3 bases and J shed 9 bases, with 15 bases lying between them. CDR3 in amino acids: CSVEDPVPGPQHF. The CDR3 DNA reads as TGCAGCGTTGAGGACCCTGTCCCTGGGCCCCAGCATTTT.

The chain uses TRBV20-1 and TRBJ2-7; weak D call: TRBD2 (6 bases). Trimming shortened V by 3 bases and J by 4 bases, and 13 bases separated the two germline ends. The germline V gene has CDR1 DFQATT and CDR2 SNEGSKA (reference sequence). This CDR3 contains 13 residues. The CDR3 protein is CSASGSYLYEQYF. In nucleotides, the CDR3 is TGCAGTGCTAGCGGGAGTTATTTGTACGAGCAGTACTTC.

This clonotype was seen repeatedly, ten times or more. V is TRBV7-2 and J is TRBJ2-7; 12 nucleotides match TRBD2. The CDR3 consists of 15 residues. With 5 bases clipped from V and 2 bases from J, the junction kept 4 bases outside the gene matches. From germline, CDR1 is SGHTA and CDR2 FQGNSA. This chain's CDR3 is CASSIGLAGPYEQYF. DNA of the CDR3: TGTGCCAGCAGCATTGGACTAGCGGGACCCTACGAGCAGTACTTC.

This clonotype was counted between two and nine times. The chain carries TRBV18 and TRBJ2-7; no clear D gene. The CDR3 has 15 residues. Trimming removed 4 bases from V and 1 base from J, with 14 bases in between. Germline-derived CDR1 and CDR2 are KGHSH and LQKENI. CDR3 DNA sequence: TGTGCCAGCTCACTTTTGGAAGTGGGGTCCTACGAGCAGTACTTC. Encoded protein: CASSLLEVGSYEQYF.

This clonotype was detected many times. The CDR3 bases are TGCAGTGCTAGTTCAGCGCCTACCTACGAGCAGTACTTC. This translates into CSASSAPTYEQYF. V and J are TRBV20-1 and TRBJ2-7, with D uncertain. Germline V lookup: CDR1 DFQATT, CDR2 SNEGSKA (reference sequence). This CDR3 region has 13 residues. V dropped 3 bases and J dropped 2 bases, with 11 bases sitting between them.

The chain employs TRBV28 and TRBJ2-3, with D perhaps TRBD2 (6 bases). Per the germline V gene, CDR1 is MDHEN and CDR2 is SYDVKM. Trimming removed 6 bases from V and 3 bases from J, with 16 bases in between. The CDR3 extends over 15 amino acids. The CDR3 spells CASRPPASETDTQYF. In DNA, the CDR3 is TGTGCCAGCAGGCCACCGGCTAGCGAGACAGATACGCAGTATTTT.

The sample holds many counts of this clonotype. The chain recombines TRBV9 with TRBJ2-1, with TRBD2 matching 10 bases. The J segment lost 3 bases and the V segment lost 4 bases, leaving 4 bases of the junction unmatched. CDR1 is SGDLS, CDR2 YYNGEE, per germline. This CDR3 comprises 15 residues. CDR3 region: CASSPRTSGYNEQFF. In DNA, the CDR3 is TGTGCCAGCAGCCCCCGGACTAGCGGCTACAATGAGCAGTTCTTC.

This clonotype was seen many times. The rearrangement links TRBV11-2 to TRBJ2-3; no reliable D call. Per the germline V gene, CDR1 is SGHAT and CDR2 is FQNNGV. V was trimmed by 7 bases and J by 4 bases, leaving 9 bases between them. The CDR3 consists of 12 residues. The CDR3 here is CASTLGPDTQYF. Written as DNA, the CDR3 is TGTGCCAGCACCCTAGGGCCAGATACGCAGTATTTT.

This clonotype was counted many times. This chain uses TRBV19 with TRBJ1-5; possible D gene TRBD1, 5 bases. Trimming took off 5 bases at V and 9 bases at J, with 8 bases between the two ends. Germline V gene sequence: CDR1 LNHDA, CDR2 SQIVND (reference sequence). This CDR3 is 11 amino acids long. In DNA form, the CDR3 reads TGTGCCAGTAGTGACAGAGGGCCCCAGCATTTT. This encodes CASSDRGPQHF.

In this sample, this clonotype turned up many times. V gene TRBV12-3 or TRBV12-4 combines with J gene TRBJ2-2; 13 nucleotides match TRBD2. Trimming cost V 7 bases and J 6 bases; bases outside gene matches: 5. CDR3 length: 15 amino acids. DNA for the CDR3: TGTGCCAGCACCACTAGCGGGAGGGGCGCCGGGGAGCTGTTTTTT. Its protein product is CASTTSGRGAGELFF.

This clonotype came up many times. This sequence joins TRBV29-1 and TRBJ1-2, with D maybe TRBD1 (5 bases). CDR1 SQVTM and CDR2 ANQGSEA come from the germline V gene. This CDR3 contains 13 residues. With 4 bases removed from V and 8 bases from J, the gap between germline ends came to 17 bases. The CDR3 is CSVASQGLGGYTF. The CDR3 nucleotides are TGCAGCGTTGCCTCCCAGGGCCTTGGGGGCTACACCTTC.

This chain joins TRBV12-3 or TRBV12-4 and TRBJ2-5; tentative D call: TRBD2 (6 bases). The V end lost 6 bases, the J end lost 6 bases, and 20 bases lay between the germline ends. This CDR3 comprises 15 residues. In DNA, the CDR3 is TGTGCCAGCAGCATGGAGATTGCTCGGGAGCAGACCCAGTACTTC. Protein: CASSMEIAREQTQYF.

This clonotype was observed many times. The CDR3, as DNA: TGCGCCAGCTCCAGCCAAAGAGCTTCAGATACGCAGTATTTT. Translating it yields CASSSQRASDTQYF. This chain joins TRBV5-1 and TRBJ2-3; D uncertain. V lost 7 bases and J lost 4, with 16 bases in between. The CDR3 extends over 14 amino acids. Germline CDR1 and CDR2: SGHRS and YFSETQ.

This clonotype came up many times. The rearrangement joins TRBV5-5 to TRBJ2-7; a weak D match, TRBD1 (5 bases). V was clipped by 1 base and J by 2 bases, with 10 bases between them. Germline values: CDR1 SGHKS, CDR2 YYEKEE (reference sequence). The length of the CDR3 is 14 residues. The CDR3 sequence is CASSLHGATYEQYF. The CDR3, as DNA: TGTGCCAGCAGCTTGCATGGGGCCACCTACGAGCAGTACTTC.

This clonotype was counted ten times or more. The chain is built from TRBV14 and TRBJ2-7; no clear D. Trimming shortened V by 1 base and J by 2 bases, and 12 bases separated the two germline ends. This CDR3 has 15 residues. Germline CDR1 SGHDN, CDR2 FVKESK. The DNA for the CDR3 is TGTGCCAGCAGCCAAGCGGCAGGATCTACCTACGAGCAGTACTTC. It codes for CASSQAAGSTYEQYF. Complete variable domain (other parts from reference TRBV14 and TRBJ2-7): EAGVTQFPSHSVIEKGQTVTLRCDPISGHDNLYWYRRVMGKEIKFLLHFVKESKQDESGMPNNRFLAERTGGTYSTLKVQPAELEDSGVYFCASSQAAGSTYEQYFGPGTRLTVT.

The chain links TRBV18 to TRBJ2-6, with D unresolved. The CDR3 spans 16 residues. The ends were cut back, 2 bases at V and 0 bases at J, with 8 bases in the middle. Germline V gene data show CDR1 as KGHSH and CDR2 as LQKENI. DNA of the CDR3: TGTGCCAGCTCACCATCGGCAAGCTCTGGGGCCAACGTCCTGACTTTC. It is translated as CASSPSASSGANVLTF.

Regarding this clonotype: Being one base from a much bigger clone, this may be a read error. The chain combines TRBV29-1 with TRBJ2-5; possibly TRBD1 or TRBD2 for D (5 bases each). The DNA end favors TRBJ2-1, so the J call may be wrong. Germline assignment: CDR1 SQVTM and CDR2 ANQGSEA. The CDR3 is 14 residues long. CDR3 sequence: CIVEANWDRSAQFF. CDR3 nucleotides: TGCATCGTTGAAGCGAATTGGGACCGTTCGGCGCAGTTCTTC.

This clonotype has at least ten counts. The chain combines TRBV6-1 with TRBJ1-1, with D uncertain. Germline V CDR1 and CDR2: MNHNS, SASEGT. This CDR3 has 11 residues. V lost 5 bases, J lost 6 bases, and 7 bases lay in between. The CDR3 bases are TGTGCCAGCAGTCGAGGGTCTGAAGCTTTCTTT. Its translation is CASSRGSEAFF.

This clonotype was counted ten times or more. This chain links TRBV2 with TRBJ2-2, with TRBD2 as a possible D gene (6 bases). Deletions cut 5 bases from V and 5 bases from J, with 12 bases between. This CDR3 region has 14 residues. Germline CDR1 and CDR2: SNHLY and FYNNEI. The CDR3 spells CASSSGDVTGELFF. The CDR3 region has the DNA TGTGCCAGCAGTTCGGGGGATGTGACCGGGGAGCTGTTTTTT.

With regard to this clonotype: This clone may be a read error of a much larger clone one base away. This chain uses TRBV5-1 with TRBJ2-6; 11 nucleotides line up with TRBD1. The CDR3 is 18 amino acids. Germline CDR1 and CDR2: SGHRS and YFSETQ. The CDR3 DNA follows: TGCGCCAGCAGCCCCGGGACAGGGGGTATCTCTGGGGCCAACGTCATGACTTTC. It is translated as CASSPGTGGISGANVMTF.